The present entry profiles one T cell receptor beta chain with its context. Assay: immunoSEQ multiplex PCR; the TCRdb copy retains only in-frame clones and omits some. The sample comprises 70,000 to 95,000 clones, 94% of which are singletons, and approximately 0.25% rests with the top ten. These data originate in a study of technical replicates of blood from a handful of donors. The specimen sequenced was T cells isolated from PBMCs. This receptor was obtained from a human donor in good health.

CDR3 bases: TGTGCCAGCAGTGAAGTGTATTTCGGCTTGGACAGGCAATCCTCTGGAAACACCATATATTTT. Residues: CASSEVYFGLDRQSSGNTIYF. This chain joins TRBV2 and TRBJ1-3; 7 bases are a match to TRBD1. CDR3 length: 21 residues. The V gene end was trimmed by 1 base and the J gene end by 0 bases; junction bases not matched to a gene: 18. Germline V lookup: CDR1 SNHLY, CDR2 FYNNEI.